The 20 T cell receptor beta chains presented below share a single source sample, sequenced in a study of identifying expanded T cells in peripheral blood (dated by TCRdb to the late 2010s). The library was built by means of the immunoSEQ multiplex PCR assay. TCRdb took over this immuneACCESS table, retaining in-frame rearrangements with V and J assigned. Such tables are incomplete; in checked studies, under half of the missing clones stem from an unresolved V gene, and the remainder is unexplained. Counted in this sample were about 58,000 clones; over 80% of them appeared once. The top ten clonotypes cover over 15% of the sample. Sequences were obtained from blood. The origin of the receptors is a person aged 18-69 years in good health.

In its sample, this clone was seen a few times. The rearrangement links TRBV6-4 to TRBJ1-1, with a possible D match to TRBD1 (6 bases). From germline, CDR1 is MRHNA and CDR2 SNTAGT. Trimming cost V 0 bases and J 7 bases, with 12 bases left between them. CDR3 length: 14 amino acids. This chain's CDR3 is CASSDSSRGSEAFF. In DNA, the CDR3 is TGTGCCAGCAGTGACTCGAGTAGGGGGAGTGAAGCTTTCTTT.

The rearrangement links TRBV5-1 to TRBJ1-2; D uncertain. The V end lost 0 bases, the J end lost 7 bases, and 13 bases lay between the germline ends. This CDR3 has 14 residues. Germline V gene lookup returns CDR1 SGHRS and CDR2 YFSETQ. The DNA for the CDR3 is TGCGCCAGCAGCTTGGGTCAGGCGGTCGTTGGCTACACCTTC. It encodes CASSLGQAVVGYTF.

V usage is TRBV27 and J usage is TRBJ2-7; a possible D gene is TRBD2 (6 bases). V shed 2 bases and J shed 0 bases, with 11 bases lying between them. CDR1 and CDR2 from the germline V gene are MNHEY and SMNVEV (reference sequence). The CDR3 sequence is 15 residues long. CDR3 DNA: TGTGCCAGCAGTTTAAGACTAGTAAGCTCCTACGAGCAGTACTTC. Its translation is CASSLRLVSSYEQYF.

This clone was picked up a small number of times. The chain joins TRBV7-2 to TRBJ2-2; TRBD2 is a possible D gene (7 bases). V lost 5 bases, J lost 4 bases, and 17 bases lay in between. CDR3 length: 16 residues. Germline CDR1 is SGHTA and CDR2 is FQGNSA. The CDR3 nucleotides are TGTGCCAGCAGCGGCCCGGGGGGCCTGAGCACCGGGGAGCTGTTTTTT. It codes for CASSGPGGLSTGELFF.

This clone was seen only once. The chain recombines TRBV6-1 with TRBJ1-3, with no clear D. Germline V gene data show CDR1 as MNHNS and CDR2 as SASEGT. V lost 2 bases to trimming and J lost 0 bases, with 11 bases between them. This CDR3 has 16 amino acids. This chain's CDR3 is CASSESGSPSGNTIYF. CDR3 coding DNA: TGTGCCAGCAGTGAATCGGGCAGCCCCTCTGGAAACACCATATATTTT.

The V and J genes are TRBV6-1 and TRBJ2-6, with D hard to call. With 2 bases removed from V and 2 bases from J, the gap between germline ends came to 4 bases. This CDR3 has 14 residues. Germline-derived CDR1 and CDR2 are MNHNS and SASEGT. The CDR3 nucleotides read TGTGCCAGCAGTGAAACAGCTGGGGCCAACGTCCTGACTTTC. This translates into CASSETAGANVLTF.

The chain uses TRBV7-9 and TRBJ1-2; 8 positions match TRBD1. The germline V gene encodes CDR1 SEHNR and CDR2 FQNEAQ (reference sequence). After removal of 1 base from V and 5 bases from J, the junction contained 6 bases not matched to a gene. There are 15 residues in the CDR3. The CDR3 DNA follows: TGTGCCAGCAGCTTAGGTACAGGGGGAAGGTATGGCTACACCTTC. Amino acid sequence: CASSLGTGGRYGYTF.

The chain recombines TRBV28 with TRBJ2-5; D is possibly TRBD1 or TRBD2 (5 bases each). Looked up from germline, CDR1 is MDHEN and CDR2 is SYDVKM. The CDR3 runs to 15 residues. The V end lost 1 base, the J end lost 2 bases, and 11 bases lay between the germline ends. The CDR3 DNA reads TGTGCCAGCAGTTTATACGGGACGGATCAAGAGACCCAGTACTTC. Protein product: CASSLYGTDQETQYF.

The chain recombines TRBV6-1 with TRBJ2-7; D might be TRBD2 (5 bases). Trimming took off 0 bases at V and 6 bases at J, with 12 bases between the two ends. The CDR3 length is 14 residues. CDR1 and CDR2 from the germline V gene are MNHNS and SASEGT. The CDR3 DNA reads TGTGCCAGCAGTGAAGCCGGGCGGGTGGGCGAGCAGTACGTC. It is translated as CASSEAGRVGEQYV.

This clone turned up a few times. The rearrangement uses TRBV28 and TRBJ1-5; D ambiguous. This CDR3 comprises 15 residues. From germline, CDR1 is MDHEN and CDR2 SYDVKM. With 7 bases removed from V and 2 bases from J, the gap between germline ends came to 15 bases. The CDR3 nucleotides read TGTGCCAGCACTGGACTGCTGAGGGGCAATCAGCCCCAGCATTTT. Protein product: CASTGLLRGNQPQHF.

The gene calls are TRBV7-9 and TRBJ2-3; D is undetermined. Trimming cost V 1 base and J 0 bases, with 11 bases left between them. The CDR3 covers 16 residues. The germline CDR1 and CDR2 sequences are SEHNR and FQNEAQ (reference sequence). The chain's CDR3 is CASSLGRGVSTDTQYF. CDR3 nucleotides: TGTGCCAGCAGCTTAGGTCGTGGGGTTAGCACAGATACGCAGTATTTT.

The rearrangement links TRBV7-2 to TRBJ2-5; TRBD1 matches at 8 bases. CDR3 size: 13 residues. The junction had 5 bases not matched to a gene; V was cut back by 6 bases and J by 5 bases. Germline V lookup: CDR1 SGHTA, CDR2 FQGNSA. CDR3 sequence reads: CASRQGVRETQYF. In nucleotides, the CDR3 is TGTGCCAGCAGACAGGGGGTGCGTGAGACCCAGTACTTC.

The chain links TRBV5-5 to TRBJ2-7; 8 positions agree with TRBD1. Germline V lookup: CDR1 SGHKS, CDR2 YYEKEE (reference sequence). CDR3 size: 13 residues. V shed 4 bases and J 6 bases; nucleotides not matched to a gene: 6. CDR3 coding DNA: TGTGCCAGCAGCACCTGGACAGGGACCGAGCAGTACGTC. Translation gives CASSTWTGTEQYV.

Only one count was recorded for this clone. The V gene is TRBV27, the J gene TRBJ2-1, with 7 nucleotides matching TRBD2. This CDR3 has 13 residues. Trimming took 5 bases from V and 8 from J; bases not matched to a gene: 6. The V gene's germline CDR1 is MNHEY and CDR2 SMNVEV (reference sequence). The CDR3 sequence is CASSMTSFDEQFF. The CDR3 region has the DNA TGTGCCAGCAGTATGACTAGCTTCGATGAGCAGTTCTTC.

The chain couples TRBV7-9 to TRBJ2-7; 7 positions match TRBD1. Germline loops: CDR1 SEHNR, CDR2 FQNEAQ (reference sequence). The V segment lost 3 bases and the J segment 0 bases; nucleotides outside the gene matches: 2. The CDR3 totals 14 residues. CDR3 sequence (DNA): TGTGCCAGCAGCTTCGGGACAGTCTCCTACGAGCAGTACTTC. It encodes CASSFGTVSYEQYF. The variable domain in full, completed from reference TRBV7-9 and TRBJ2-7, reads DTGVSQNPRHKITKRGQNVTFRCDPISEHNRLYWYRQTLGQGPEFLTYFQNEAQLEKSRLLSDRFSAERPKGSFSTLEIQRTEQGDSAMYLCASSFGTVSYEQYFGPGTRLTVT.

This clone has only a few counts. The CDR3 coding sequence is TGTGCCAGCAGCCTAGTACCCTCTGGGGCCAACGTCCTGACTTTC. It encodes CASSLVPSGANVLTF. The chain employs TRBV7-9 and TRBJ2-6; no clear D. The CDR3 spans 15 residues. V lost 5 bases, J lost 0 bases, and 8 bases lay in between. The germline CDR1 and CDR2 sequences are SEHNR and FQNEAQ (reference sequence).

DNA of the CDR3: TGTGCCAGTAGTCCGTACGGGAGCTCTGGAAACACCATATATTTT. The encoded protein is CASSPYGSSGNTIYF. V is TRBV19 and J is TRBJ1-3; no reliable D call. Trimming shortened V by 5 bases and J by 0 bases, and 11 bases separated the two germline ends. Germline assignment: CDR1 LNHDA and CDR2 SQIVND (reference sequence). This CDR3 is 15 amino acids long.

The chain has TRBV19 and TRBJ1-2; TRBD1 agrees at 7 bases. Losses at the gene ends were 3 bases for V and 7 bases for J; bases not matched to a gene: 5. The length of the CDR3 is 13 residues. Germline V lookup: CDR1 LNHDA, CDR2 SQIVND (reference sequence). In DNA form, the CDR3 reads TGTGCCAGTAGTATCCAGGGGGTCTCTGGCTACACCTTC. This codes for CASSIQGVSGYTF.

The chain uses TRBV19 and TRBJ1-1; D is unclear. Germline V gene lookup returns CDR1 LNHDA and CDR2 SQIVND (reference sequence). V lost 6 bases and J lost 5, with 7 bases in between. CDR3 length equals 11 residues. CDR3 bases: TGTGCCAGTAGGGATGGGACTGAAGCTTTCTTT. It codes for CASRDGTEAFF.

The chain combines TRBV7-2 with TRBJ2-3, with 13 bases lining up with TRBD2. The V segment lost 5 bases and the J segment 9 bases; nucleotides outside the gene matches: 11. The CDR3 sequence is 16 residues long. Germline V gene lookup returns CDR1 SGHTA and CDR2 FQGNSA. CDR3 sequence reads: CASSRRTSGGVRTQYF. CDR3 DNA sequence: TGTGCCAGCAGCCGGAGGACTAGCGGGGGAGTTAGGACGCAGTATTTT.